Ten or more counts support the clone carrying this TCR beta chain. The data were taken from a study of T cells after yellow fever vaccination. One entry per CDR3 protein, called by TCRdb with MiXCR from the 5' RACE reads. The sample yields approximately 70,000 distinct CDR3 sequences, under 8% seen once. This clonotype originated in a man aged 18-30 years who received the YFV17D yellow fever vaccine. The input for sequencing was CD8+ T cells sorted from PBMCs, taken about 49 days after the first yellow fever vaccination.

Written as DNA, the CDR3 is TGTGCCAGCAGCTCAGAGGTGGCAGGGTTCGATGAGCAGTTCTTC. Its protein product is CASSSEVAGFDEQFF. This chain joins TRBV7-9 and TRBJ2-1; D might be TRBD1 (5 bases). The CDR3 extends over 15 amino acids. The V end lost 4 bases, the J end lost 8 bases, and 18 bases lay between the germline ends. The V gene's germline CDR1 is SEHNR and CDR2 FQNEAQ (reference sequence).